The 31 T cell receptor beta chains below were found in one sample sequenced in a study of blood T cell repertoires in COVID-19. Only in-frame clones appear in the TCRdb table, and some are missing; sequencing was by immunoSEQ multiplex PCR. The table includes tens of thousands of clones, 88% detected once. Sequenced: peripheral blood. Source of these receptors: a human donor in a cohort sampled during active COVID-19.

The chain carries TRBV2 and TRBJ1-5; 11 bases match TRBD1. This CDR3 contains 16 residues. J was trimmed by 7 bases and V by 5 bases; bases with no gene match: 10. CDR1 SNHLY and CDR2 FYNNEI come from the germline V gene. The CDR3 DNA follows: TGTGCCAGCAGTCGGGACAGGGGGGTTTTATCCCAGCCCCAGCATTTT. It yields the protein CASSRDRGVLSQPQHF. The full variable domain, rest sourced from reference TRBV2 and TRBJ1-5, is EPEVTQTPSHQVTQMGQEVILRCVPISNHLYFYWYRQILGQKVEFLVSFYNNEISEKSEIFDDQFSVERPDGSNFTLKIRSTKLEDSAMYFCASSRDRGVLSQPQHFGDGTRLSIL.

The chain couples TRBV19 to TRBJ1-5; TRBD1 is a possible D gene (5 bases). Trimming took off 6 bases at V and 2 bases at J, with 17 bases between the two ends. Germline loops: CDR1 LNHDA, CDR2 SQIVND (reference sequence). This CDR3 spans 16 amino acids. CDR3 in amino acids: CASSIQGGVGNQPQHF. DNA for the CDR3: TGTGCCAGTAGCATTCAGGGAGGGGTGGGCAATCAGCCCCAGCATTTT. Complete variable domain (other parts from reference TRBV19 and TRBJ1-5): DGGITQSPKYLFRKEGQNVTLSCEQNLNHDAMYWYRQDPGQGLRLIYYSQIVNDFQKGDIAEGYSVSREKKESFPLTVTSAQKNPTAFYLCASSIQGGVGNQPQHFGDGTRLSIL.

The chain is built from TRBV5-1 and TRBJ2-7, with 10 bases that match TRBD2. The CDR3 loop spans 16 amino acids. V gave up 2 bases and J gave up 3 bases; unmatched junction bases: 8. CDR1 is SGHRS and CDR2 is YFSETQ in the germline V gene. The CDR3 protein is CASSLKRTSGNYEQYF. DNA of the CDR3: TGCGCCAGCAGCTTAAAAAGGACTAGCGGAAACTACGAGCAGTACTTC.

The genes are TRBV5-6 and TRBJ2-7; D might be TRBD2 (6 bases). V was shortened by 1 base and J by 1 base, with 9 bases between the two germline ends. The CDR3 consists of 14 residues. Germline loops: CDR1 SGHDT, CDR2 YYEEEE. The CDR3 sequence: CASSLSGLSYEQYF. The CDR3 DNA sequence: TGTGCCAGCAGCTTGTCGGGACTGTCCTACGAGCAGTACTTC.

The chain links TRBV11-3 to TRBJ1-6, with D perhaps TRBD1 (5 bases). The CDR3 covers 17 residues. The V gene's germline CDR1 is SGHNT and CDR2 YENEEA. Between the trimmed V and J ends, which lost 5 bases and 3 bases, there was a span of 17 bases. In DNA, the CDR3 is TGTGCCAGCAGCCTCAGGGCACGACAGTTCTATAATTCACCCCTCCACTTT. Translated, it gives CASSLRARQFYNSPLHF. Using reference TRBV11-3 and TRBJ1-6 for the parts outside the CDR3, the full variable domain is EAGVVQSPRYKIIEKKQPVAFWCNPISGHNTLYWYLQNLGQGPELLIRYENEEAVDDSQLPKDRFSAERLKGVDSTLKIQPAELGDSAVYLCASSLRARQFYNSPLHFGNGTRLTVT.

The genes are TRBV28 and TRBJ1-4; 8 bases align to TRBD1. V was clipped by 8 bases and J by 11 bases; unmatched bases: 10. This CDR3 has 13 residues. Germline V lookup: CDR1 MDHEN, CDR2 SYDVKM. CDR3: CASVGQGNRKLFF. The CDR3 bases are TGTGCCAGCGTCGGACAGGGAAACAGGAAACTGTTTTTT.

V usage is TRBV10-3 and J usage is TRBJ1-4; D possibly corresponds to TRBD1 (6 bases). With 6 bases removed from V and 7 bases from J, the gap between germline ends came to 15 bases. CDR1 is ENHRY and CDR2 is SYGVKD in the germline V gene. The CDR3 loop spans 14 amino acids. This chain's CDR3 is CAISRGGQGEKLFF. As DNA, the CDR3 is TGTGCCATCAGCCGGGGGGGGCAGGGTGAAAAACTGTTTTTT.

Written as DNA, the CDR3 is TGTGCCAGCAGCTCCAGCCGGGACAGAGAGCAGTTCTTC. It yields the protein CASSSSRDREQFF. The chain combines TRBV7-9 with TRBJ2-1; 7 nucleotides line up with TRBD1. This CDR3 is 13 amino acids long. Looked up from germline, CDR1 is SEHNR and CDR2 is FQNEAQ (reference sequence). Trimming removed 4 bases from V and 10 bases from J; junction bases left unmatched: 7.

The rearrangement joins TRBV11-3 to TRBJ2-5, with no clear D. Germline V CDR1 and CDR2: SGHNT, YENEEA. Trimming removed 5 bases from V and 2 bases from J, with 9 bases in between. The CDR3 totals 13 residues. CDR3 coding DNA: TGTGCCAGCAGCCTAAGTTCGCAAGAGACCCAGTACTTC. Its translation is CASSLSSQETQYF.

The rearrangement uses TRBV11-2 and TRBJ2-5, with 9 bases fitting TRBD2. V trimming: 5 bases; J trimming: 2 bases; junction bases outside the gene matches: 6. The CDR3 runs to 15 residues. Germline V lookup: CDR1 SGHAT, CDR2 FQNNGV. The CDR3 region is CASSPEGLAQETQYF. The DNA of the CDR3 is TGTGCCAGCAGCCCTGAAGGACTAGCGCAAGAGACCCAGTACTTC.

The chain links TRBV24-1 to TRBJ2-1; tentatively, D is TRBD1 (5 bases). Germline CDR1 reads KGHDR; CDR2 reads SFDVKD. CDR3 size: 14 residues. V gave up 5 bases and J gave up 4 bases, with 11 bases separating them. CDR3 sequence: CATSGSTAYNEQFF. The CDR3 nucleotides read TGTGCCACCAGTGGGTCGACAGCTTACAATGAGCAGTTCTTC.

V usage is TRBV19 and J usage is TRBJ2-7; D unclear. The germline gives CDR1 LNHDA, CDR2 SQIVND (reference sequence). The CDR3 contains 10 residues. Trimming left V 7 bases short and J 6 bases short, with 7 bases between. The CDR3 loop is CASTPSEQYF. The CDR3 nucleotides are TGTGCCAGTACCCCCAGCGAGCAGTACTTC.

This clone was seen a handful of times. V and J are TRBV3-1 (or the pseudogene TRBV3-2) and TRBJ2-3; 10 bases are shared with TRBD2. With 0 bases clipped from V and 4 bases from J, the junction kept 7 bases outside the gene matches. From germline, CDR1 is LGHDT and CDR2 YNNKEL (reference sequence). CDR3 length: 17 residues. The CDR3 region has the DNA TGTGCCAGCAGCCAAGATTCCCTAGCGGGAGTAGCAGATACGCAGTATTTT. Translating gives CASSQDSLAGVADTQYF.

The chain joins TRBV11-2 to TRBJ2-1, with D possibly matching TRBD2 (5 bases). Looked up from germline, CDR1 is SGHAT and CDR2 is FQNNGV. V lost 8 bases, J lost 8 bases, and 16 bases lay in between. The CDR3 consists of 13 residues. Written as DNA, the CDR3 is TGTGCCAGCGGCTCAATGGACTCAGATGAGCAGTTCTTC. Its protein is CASGSMDSDEQFF.

This chain connects TRBV4-3 to TRBJ1-2, with D unclear. From germline, CDR1 is LGHNA and CDR2 YSLEER. Trimming stripped 0 bases from V and 0 bases from J, with 8 bases between. The CDR3 sequence is 15 residues long. The CDR3 protein is CASSQDPGANYGYTF. In DNA form, the CDR3 reads TGCGCCAGCAGCCAAGATCCCGGGGCTAACTATGGCTACACCTTC.

This sequence joins TRBV6-2 or TRBV6-3 and TRBJ1-5; 7 bases align to TRBD1. This CDR3 is built from 15 residues. CDR1 and CDR2 (germline): MNHEY, SVGEGT. The junction had 1 base not matched to a gene; V was cut back by 0 bases and J by 2 bases. CDR3: CASSYSGQGNQPQHF. CDR3 DNA: TGTGCCAGCAGTTACTCAGGACAGGGCAATCAGCCCCAGCATTTT.

V usage is TRBV5-6 and J usage is TRBJ2-7, with a possible D match to TRBD1 (6 bases). Germline CDR1 reads SGHDT; CDR2 reads YYEEEE. The CDR3 is 17 residues long. Trimming took 4 bases from V and 2 from J, leaving 22 bases between them. Written as DNA, the CDR3 is TGTGCCAGCAGCAGAACCGGGACACCAAGGGGTCCCTACGAGCAGTACTTC. This encodes CASSRTGTPRGPYEQYF.

V is TRBV27 and J is TRBJ1-2; 9 positions match TRBD1. The CDR3 covers 15 residues. Trimming at V came to 5 bases and at J to 6 bases, leaving 10 bases not matched to a gene. Germline CDR1 is MNHEY and CDR2 is SMNVEV (reference sequence). CDR3 nucleotides: TGTGCCAGCAGTCTAGCCGGGACAGGGAAGGATGGCTACACCTTC. It specifies CASSLAGTGKDGYTF.

The rearrangement uses TRBV10-3 and TRBJ2-3, with TRBD1 as a possible D gene (5 bases). The germline gives CDR1 ENHRY, CDR2 SYGVKD. Trimming took 8 bases from V and 1 from J, leaving 16 bases between them. This CDR3 has 15 amino acids. The CDR3 protein is CAIRLGPAGTDTQYF. CDR3 nucleotide sequence: TGTGCCATCCGTTTGGGGCCTGCCGGCACAGATACGCAGTATTTT.

The rearrangement joins TRBV27 to TRBJ2-3; 9 nucleotides agree with TRBD1. The germline V gene encodes CDR1 MNHEY and CDR2 SMNVEV (reference sequence). After removal of 5 bases from V and 3 bases from J, the junction contained 12 bases not matched to a gene. CDR3 size: 17 residues. The CDR3 region has the DNA TGTGCCAGCAGTATCATTCTACAGGGGGCCGGAACAGATACGCAGTATTTT. Translation gives CASSIILQGAGTDTQYF.

This chain connects TRBV6-5 to TRBJ1-5, with D possibly matching TRBD1 (5 bases). The germline gives CDR1 MNHEY, CDR2 SVGAGI. Trimming removed 7 bases at V and 4 bases at J, with 8 bases between. The CDR3 sequence is 12 residues long. CDR3 residues: CASKTGNQPQHF. DNA of the CDR3: TGTGCCAGCAAAACAGGAAATCAGCCCCAGCATTTT.

The chain joins TRBV18 to TRBJ2-7; tentative D call: TRBD1 (6 bases). Trimming pared 2 bases from V and 3 bases from J, leaving 11 bases between. This CDR3 spans 14 amino acids. CDR1 and CDR2 (germline): KGHSH, LQKENI. This CDR3 reads CASSPGQSYYEQYF. In nucleotides, the CDR3 is TGTGCCAGCTCACCAGGACAGAGTTACTACGAGCAGTACTTC. Combining the CDR3 with reference TRBV18 and TRBJ2-7 gives the whole variable domain NAGVMQNPRHLVRRRGQEARLRCSPMKGHSHVYWYRQLPEEGLKFMVYLQKENIIDESGMPKERFSAEFPKEGPSILRIQQVVRGDSAAYFCASSPGQSYYEQYFGPGTRLTVT.

This chain's CDR3 is CASPSGTGGNEAFF. The CDR3 region has the DNA TGTGCCTCGCCTTCCGGGACAGGGGGCAATGAAGCTTTCTTT. The chain combines TRBV30 with TRBJ1-1, with TRBD1 matching 12 bases. Trimming took 7 bases from V and 7 from J; bases not matched to a gene: 10. CDR3 length: 14 residues. The germline CDR1 and CDR2 sequences are GTSNPN and SVGIG (reference sequence).

The rearrangement uses TRBV7-2 and TRBJ2-1; TRBD2 matches 8 bases. CDR3 length equals 12 residues. With V trimmed by 8 bases and J by 9 bases, 6 bases remained unmatched. Germline V CDR1 and CDR2: SGHTA, FQGNSA. The CDR3 DNA reads TGTGCCAGCTTGGGCGGGGGGCTTGAGCAGTTCTTC. This translates into CASLGGGLEQFF.

This chain connects TRBV6-6 to TRBJ2-3; TRBD2 is a possible D gene (6 bases). The ends were cut back, 6 bases at V and 4 bases at J, with 14 bases in the middle. Germline assignment: CDR1 MNHNY and CDR2 SVGAGI (reference sequence). The CDR3 totals 14 residues. Here the CDR3 DNA reads TGTGCCAGCAGCCCGGCAGGAGGGGCAGATACGCAGTATTTT. Translating gives CASSPAGGADTQYF.

This rearrangement joins TRBV6-5 to TRBJ2-5; 7 bases are shared with TRBD1. The CDR3 spans 14 residues. Germline V gene data show CDR1 as MNHEY and CDR2 as SVGAGI. V trimming: 4 bases; J trimming: 5 bases; junction bases outside the gene matches: 7. The CDR3 sequence is CASSFYDREETQYF. Here the CDR3 DNA reads TGTGCCAGCAGTTTCTACGACAGGGAGGAGACCCAGTACTTC.

The chain carries TRBV4-1 and TRBJ1-1, with a possible D match to TRBD1 (6 bases). Trimming left V 2 bases short and J 5 bases short, with 18 bases between. This CDR3 has 16 amino acids. Looked up from germline, CDR1 is MGHRA and CDR2 is YSYEKL. The DNA of the CDR3 is TGCGCCAGCAGCCAACCGGGCCGGGGAAGGGGGACTGAAGCTTTCTTT. The encoded protein is CASSQPGRGRGTEAFF.

This chain joins TRBV5-1 and TRBJ1-3; the match to TRBD1 covers 9 bases. With V trimmed by 4 bases and J by 3 bases, 8 bases remained unmatched. Per the germline V gene, CDR1 is SGHRS and CDR2 is YFSETQ. This CDR3 has 16 residues. Here the CDR3 reads CASSPPRTGDGNTIYF. CDR3 DNA sequence: TGCGCCAGCAGCCCACCGAGGACAGGGGATGGAAACACCATATATTTT. The complete variable domain, with remaining parts taken from reference TRBV5-1 and TRBJ1-3, reads KAGVTQTPRYLIKTRGQQVTLSCSPISGHRSVSWYQQTPGQGLQFLFEYFSETQRNKGNFPGRFSGRQFSNSRSEMNVSTLELGDSALYLCASSPPRTGDGNTIYFGEGSWLTVV.

V is TRBV11-2 and J is TRBJ2-4, with D maybe TRBD2 (6 bases). V dropped 2 bases and J dropped 8 bases, with 16 bases sitting between them. CDR1 and CDR2 from the germline V gene are SGHAT and FQNNGV. The CDR3 runs 15 residues. CDR3 nucleotides: TGTGCCAGCAGCTTAATACGGGGGACTGGGGACATTCAGTACTTC. Translation: CASSLIRGTGDIQYF.

This clone was counted a single time. The chain is built from TRBV6-6 and TRBJ2-7; 7 nucleotides align to TRBD2. CDR1 and CDR2 from the germline V gene are MNHNY and SVGAGI (reference sequence). V was pared by 2 bases and J by 0 bases, with 4 bases of the junction left unmatched. This CDR3 has 15 residues. The CDR3: CASSYGGGYSYEQYF. The CDR3 nucleotides are TGTGCCAGCAGTTACGGGGGGGGATACTCCTACGAGCAGTACTTC.

The CDR3 region is CASLIAGGPAGELFF. CDR3 coding DNA: TGTGCCAGCCTAATAGCGGGAGGGCCTGCCGGGGAGCTGTTTTTT. The rearrangement links TRBV7-2 to TRBJ2-2, with 11 bases that match TRBD2. V trimming: 8 bases; J trimming: 6 bases; junction bases outside the gene matches: 8. CDR1 is SGHTA, CDR2 FQGNSA, per germline. This CDR3 contains 15 residues.